Sequencing of this T cell receptor beta chain was carried out in a study of blood T cell dynamics during melanoma immunotherapy. On the study more broadly: Metastatic melanoma patients received first-line pembrolizumab or nivolumab plus ipilimumab. Study-level results: Whether repertoire-driving clones were melanoma-specific could not be determined.

Turning to this clone: The antigen is undetermined.

Trimming removed 3 bases from V and 2 bases from J, with 13 bases in between. The CDR3 sequence is 16 residues long. Per germline, CDR1 LNHDA and CDR2 SQIVND (reference sequence). Time point defined: pre-treatment baseline. No patient had earlier systemic cancer treatment, concurrent immunosuppressants, or another active cancer. The assay was immunoSEQ multiplex PCR, and TCRdb's table has in-frame clones only and misses some. The data contain about 13,000 clones, just under 90% of them seen just once; the ten biggest clones take up around 3.5%. The origin of this receptor is a human donor with melanoma. The chain carries TRBV19 and TRBJ1-4; D uncertain. Material: blood, obtained from a patient treated with checkpoint blockade. The CDR3 sequence: CASSMDQRRTNEKLFF. In DNA form, the CDR3 reads TGTGCCAGTAGTATGGACCAGAGGCGGACTAATGAAAAACTGTTTTTT.